Below, 23 T cell receptor beta chains from the same sample are listed, as sequenced in a study of patients and donors after allogeneic stem cell transplantation. Each CDR3 protein is one row after TCRdb ran MiXCR on the RT-PCR reads. The sample shows approximately 200,000 distinct CDR3 sequences, 13% to 15% of them seen only once. The sequenced sample was blood, either unsorted or a sorted T cell fraction (not recorded which). These TCRs come from a human donor who was either an allogeneic HSCT recipient or a stem cell or donor lymphocyte infusion donor (not recorded which). It is not recorded whose cells these are; they may come from a transplant donor.

In its sample, this clonotype was seen a few times. This chain uses TRBV9 with TRBJ1-6, with 7 positions matching TRBD1. Losses at the gene ends were 3 bases for V and 6 bases for J; bases not matched to a gene: 6. The CDR3 totals 15 residues. Germline CDR1 SGDLS, CDR2 YYNGEE. For the CDR3, the DNA is TGTGCCAGCAGCGAAGGGGGCCTGGTTAATTCACCCCTCCACTTT. As protein: CASSEGGLVNSPLHF.

The table lists this clonotype with a few counts. The rearrangement links TRBV19 to TRBJ2-6, with D unclear. V shed 5 bases and J shed 2 bases, with 7 bases lying between them. There are 14 residues in the CDR3. Germline V gene sequence: CDR1 LNHDA, CDR2 SQIVND (reference sequence). CDR3 sequence reads: CASSEKAGANVLTF. The CDR3 DNA is TGTGCCAGTAGTGAAAAGGCTGGGGCCAACGTCCTGACTTTC. Together with reference TRBV19 and TRBJ2-6, the CDR3 gives the full variable domain: DGGITQSPKYLFRKEGQNVTLSCEQNLNHDAMYWYRQDPGQGLRLIYYSQIVNDFQKGDIAEGYSVSREKKESFPLTVTSAQKNPTAFYLCASSEKAGANVLTFGAGSRLTVL.

This clonotype has a count of ten or more. This chain connects TRBV7-2 to TRBJ2-1; 10 nucleotides align to TRBD2. Losses at the gene ends were 1 base for V and 2 bases for J; bases not matched to a gene: 2. There are 16 residues in the CDR3. Germline CDR1 is SGHTA and CDR2 is FQGNSA. CDR3 amino acids: CASSLVGTSAYNEQFF. The CDR3 bases are TGTGCCAGCAGCTTAGTAGGGACTAGCGCCTACAATGAGCAGTTCTTC.

This clonotype was counted many times. J is TRBJ2-7 and V is TRBV5-6; 12 bases are a match to TRBD2. Germline lookup yields CDR1 SGHDT and CDR2 YYEEEE. Trimming took 3 bases from V and 2 from J; bases not matched to a gene: 12. This CDR3 is 18 amino acids long. DNA for the CDR3: TGTGCCAGCAGCTCCTCGACTAGCGGGAGTGCCTGGGCCTACGAGCAGTACTTC. Translation gives CASSSSTSGSAWAYEQYF.

The genes are TRBV6-2 or TRBV6-3 and TRBJ2-3; D gene uncertain. V lost 0 bases to trimming and J lost 5 bases, with 0 bases between them. The CDR3 runs 11 residues. Germline V gene sequence: CDR1 MNHEY, CDR2 SVGEGT. CDR3 amino acids: CASSYSDTQYF. For the CDR3, the DNA is TGTGCCAGCAGTTACTCAGATACGCAGTATTTT.

There are a few counts of this clonotype. The chain employs TRBV29-1 and TRBJ2-3; weak D call: TRBD2 (6 bases). The CDR3 is 15 amino acids. Germline loops: CDR1 SQVTM, CDR2 ANQGSEA. With 4 bases removed from V and 4 bases from J, the gap between germline ends came to 18 bases. The CDR3 sequence is CSVGTGDLFPDTQYF. The CDR3 DNA is TGCAGCGTTGGTACGGGGGACCTCTTCCCAGATACGCAGTATTTT.

This clonotype has a handful of counts. The CDR3 nucleotides are TGTGCCAGCAGTTACGGGACGGTTCTTAATGAAAAACTGTTTTTT. Protein sequence: CASSYGTVLNEKLFF. The chain has TRBV6-5 and TRBJ1-4; perhaps TRBD1 as D (5 bases). The CDR3 runs to 15 residues. The germline V and J ends were trimmed by 2 bases and 4 bases, with 11 bases remaining between them. Germline CDR1 reads MNHEY; CDR2 reads SVGAGI.

The V call is TRBV5-4, the J call TRBJ1-1, with a possible D match to TRBD1 (6 bases). Trimming cost V 4 bases and J 3 bases, with 13 bases left between them. The CDR3 sequence is 14 residues long. Looked up from germline, CDR1 is SGHNT and CDR2 is YYREEE (reference sequence). The CDR3 nucleotides are TGTGCCAGCAGCCCCACTCCAGGGGACACTGAAGCTTTCTTT. It yields the protein CASSPTPGDTEAFF.

The V call is TRBV27, the J call TRBJ2-2, with D perhaps given as TRBD1 or TRBD2 (6 bases each). Germline CDR1 is MNHEY and CDR2 is SMNVEV (reference sequence). The CDR3 spans 17 residues. V shed 1 base and J shed 2 bases, with 14 bases lying between them. The CDR3 spells CASSLYGGPSNTGELFF. The CDR3 region has the DNA TGTGCCAGCAGTTTATATGGGGGGCCCTCTAACACCGGGGAGCTGTTTTTT.

This clonotype was counted at least ten times. The rearrangement uses TRBV12-3 or TRBV12-4 and TRBJ1-2; D perhaps matches TRBD1 (5 bases). V was clipped by 3 bases and J by 2 bases, with 10 bases between them. The CDR3 spans 14 residues. The CDR3 spells CASSFGRENYGYTF. Written as DNA, the CDR3 is TGTGCCAGCAGTTTCGGCAGGGAAAACTATGGCTACACCTTC.

This clonotype was detected ten times or more. V gene TRBV24-1 combines with J gene TRBJ2-5; D is ambiguous. V was pared by 6 bases and J by 4 bases, with 8 bases between. The germline V gene encodes CDR1 KGHDR and CDR2 SFDVKD. This CDR3 region has 12 residues. Here the CDR3 DNA reads TGTGCCACCAGTAGCCCTTCAGAGACCCAGTACTTC. Translated: CATSSPSETQYF.

This clonotype was observed a handful of times. The J gene is TRBJ2-7, the V gene TRBV12-3 or TRBV12-4; 10 positions match TRBD2. The CDR3 covers 14 residues. V lost 7 bases, J lost 4 bases, and 7 bases stayed unmatched. CDR3 sequence (DNA): TGTGCCAGCACCTCCGGAGCGGGAGGGTACGAGCAGTACTTC. Translating gives CASTSGAGGYEQYF.

This clonotype was picked up many times. CDR3 in amino acids: CASSYTGHGNQPQHF. CDR3 bases: TGTGCCAGCAGTTATACGGGACACGGCAATCAGCCCCAGCATTTT. This sequence joins TRBV6-5 and TRBJ1-5; possibly TRBD1 for D (6 bases). Germline CDR1 is MNHEY and CDR2 is SVGAGI. The CDR3 spans 15 residues. The V end was cut by 3 bases, the J end by 2 bases, with 11 bases between.

This clonotype has a handful of counts. V usage is TRBV20-1 and J usage is TRBJ1-3; D is uncertain. V lost 6 bases to trimming and J lost 2 bases, with 8 bases between them. Germline CDR1 reads DFQATT; CDR2 reads SNEGSKA (reference sequence). The CDR3 runs to 12 residues. CDR3 loop: CSARMTGNTIYF. DNA for the CDR3: TGCAGTGCACGGATGACTGGAAACACCATATATTTT.

This clonotype came up many times. The chain is built from TRBV9 and TRBJ1-3; D remains ambiguous. The CDR3 spans 15 residues. The germline V gene has CDR1 SGDLS and CDR2 YYNGEE. V lost 0 bases and J 0 bases, leaving 7 bases between the germline ends. The CDR3 sequence: CASSVGQSSGNTIYF. For the CDR3, the DNA is TGTGCCAGCAGCGTAGGTCAGAGCTCTGGAAACACCATATATTTT.

This clonotype was seen ten or more times. This sequence joins TRBV5-5 and TRBJ2-1, with no clear D. The CDR3 length is 12 residues. Trimming left V 4 bases short and J 6 bases short, with 8 bases between. Germline values: CDR1 SGHKS, CDR2 YYEKEE (reference sequence). The CDR3: CASSLGTNEQFF. Written as DNA, the CDR3 is TGTGCCAGCAGCCTCGGCACCAATGAGCAGTTCTTC.

In this sample, this clonotype turned up a few times. J is TRBJ2-1 and V is TRBV18, with D possibly matching TRBD2 (6 bases). Trimming took 4 bases from V and 7 from J, leaving 20 bases between them. The CDR3 is 16 residues long. Germline V gene lookup returns CDR1 KGHSH and CDR2 LQKENI. The CDR3 nucleotides read TGTGCCAGCTCACTCCAAACTAGCCCACGAGGGAATGAGCAGTTCTTC. Protein: CASSLQTSPRGNEQFF.

Only a few counts were recorded for this clonotype. This chain connects TRBV5-6 to TRBJ2-2; either TRBD1 or TRBD2 may fit D (5 bases each). Germline V CDR1 and CDR2: SGHDT, YYEEEE. Trimming shortened V by 4 bases and J by 0 bases, and 13 bases separated the two germline ends. This CDR3 is built from 16 residues. The CDR3 is CASSGPGTANTGELFF. CDR3 DNA sequence: TGTGCCAGCAGCGGACCCGGGACGGCGAACACCGGGGAGCTGTTTTTT. Filled out from reference TRBV5-6 and TRBJ2-2, the complete variable domain reads DAGVTQSPTHLIKTRGQQVTLRCSPKSGHDTVSWYQQALGQGPQFIFQYYEEEERQRGNFPDRFSGHQFPNYSSELNVNALLLGDSALYLCASSGPGTANTGELFFGEGSRLTVL.

This clonotype was found many times. The chain employs TRBV3-1 and TRBJ2-7; D ambiguous. Germline V gene data show CDR1 as LGHDT and CDR2 as YNNKEL (reference sequence). The V gene lost 3 bases and the J gene lost 0 bases, with 15 bases spanning the gap. There are 16 residues in the CDR3. The CDR3 here is CASSQQPPVSSYEQYF. DNA of the CDR3: TGTGCCAGCAGCCAGCAACCCCCCGTGAGCTCCTACGAGCAGTACTTC.

This clonotype was detected many times. The chain links TRBV7-2 to TRBJ2-3, with 10 bases aligning to TRBD2. This CDR3 contains 16 residues. The germline V gene encodes CDR1 SGHTA and CDR2 FQGNSA. V was pared by 2 bases and J by 2 bases, with 4 bases of the junction left unmatched. The CDR3 protein is CASSLRAGGLTDTQYF. CDR3 nucleotides: TGTGCCAGCAGCTTACGAGCGGGGGGGCTCACAGATACGCAGTATTTT.

The chain uses TRBV5-4 and TRBJ2-5, with TRBD2 matching 7 bases. Germline loops: CDR1 SGHNT, CDR2 YYREEE (reference sequence). Trimming at V came to 4 bases and at J to 5 bases, leaving 8 bases not matched to a gene. The CDR3 sequence is 14 residues long. CDR3 residues: CASSGRANGETQYF. The CDR3 DNA is TGTGCCAGCAGCGGGAGGGCAAATGGGGAGACCCAGTACTTC.

J is TRBJ2-1 and V is TRBV12-3 or TRBV12-4; D may be TRBD2 (6 bases). The CDR3 loop spans 19 amino acids. The V end lost 4 bases, the J end lost 0 bases, and 22 bases lay between the germline ends. The CDR3 loop reads CASSSHPDLATFSYNEQFF. DNA of the CDR3: TGTGCCAGCAGTTCACATCCCGACCTAGCGACTTTCTCCTACAATGAGCAGTTCTTC.

The chain uses TRBV23-1 and TRBJ1-2; 8 bases line up with TRBD1. TRBV23-1 is given ORF status, its function remaining uncertain. The CDR3 loop spans 13 amino acids. Germline trimming cut 2 bases from V and 7 bases from J; bases unmatched to any gene: 3. The CDR3 DNA sequence: TGCGCCAGCAGTCAACCCGACAGGGGTGGCTACACCTTC. It yields the protein CASSQPDRGGYTF.